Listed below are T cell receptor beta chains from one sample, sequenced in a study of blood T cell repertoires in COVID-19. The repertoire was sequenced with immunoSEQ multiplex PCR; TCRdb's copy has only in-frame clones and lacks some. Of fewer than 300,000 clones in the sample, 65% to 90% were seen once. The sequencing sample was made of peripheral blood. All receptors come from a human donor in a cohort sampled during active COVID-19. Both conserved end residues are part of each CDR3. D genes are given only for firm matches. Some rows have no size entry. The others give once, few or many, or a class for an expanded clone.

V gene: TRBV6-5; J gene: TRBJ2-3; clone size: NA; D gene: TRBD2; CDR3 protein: CASSAGGRTDTQYF; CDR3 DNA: TGTGCCAGCTCAGCGGGAGGCCGCACAGATACGCAGTATTTT
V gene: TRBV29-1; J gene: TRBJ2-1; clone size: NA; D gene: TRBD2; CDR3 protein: CSAALYRGVSNEQFF; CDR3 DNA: TGCAGCGCTGCCCTTTATCGGGGGGTTAGCAATGAGCAGTTCTTC
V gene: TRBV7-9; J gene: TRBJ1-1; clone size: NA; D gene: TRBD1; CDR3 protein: CASSRDRWKDEAFF; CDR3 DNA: TGTGCCAGCAGCCGGGACAGGTGGAAAGACGAAGCTTTCTTT
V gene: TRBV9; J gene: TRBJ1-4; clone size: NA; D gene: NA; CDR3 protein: CASSKGRGWAEKLFF; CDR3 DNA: TGTGCCAGCAGCAAAGGAAGAGGGTGGGCTGAAAAACTGTTTTTT
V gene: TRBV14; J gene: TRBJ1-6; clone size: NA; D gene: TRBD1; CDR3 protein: CASSRTGNSPLHF; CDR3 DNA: TGTGCCAGCAGCCGGACAGGAAATTCACCCCTCCACTTT
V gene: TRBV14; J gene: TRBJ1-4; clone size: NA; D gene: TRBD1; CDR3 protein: CASSLRTGVTNEKLFF; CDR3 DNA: TGTGCCAGCAGCCTCCGGACAGGGGTGACTAATGAAAAACTGTTTTTT
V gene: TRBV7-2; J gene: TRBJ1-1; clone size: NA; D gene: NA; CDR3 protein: CASTMAGTEAFF; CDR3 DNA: TGTGCCAGCACCATGGCCGGGACTGAAGCTTTCTTT
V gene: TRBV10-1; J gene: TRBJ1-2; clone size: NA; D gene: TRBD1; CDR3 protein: CASRTGQGYGYTF; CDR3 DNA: TGCGCCAGCAGGACGGGACAGGGATATGGCTACACCTTC
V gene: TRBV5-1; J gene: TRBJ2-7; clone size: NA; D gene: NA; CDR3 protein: CASSEDSISYEQYF; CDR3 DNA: TGCGCCAGCAGCGAGGACAGTATCTCCTACGAGCAGTACTTC
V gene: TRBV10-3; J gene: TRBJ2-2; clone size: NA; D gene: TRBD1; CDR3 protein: CAIGRQGAGTGELFF; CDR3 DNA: TGTGCCATCGGTCGACAGGGGGCGGGCACCGGGGAGCTGTTTTTT
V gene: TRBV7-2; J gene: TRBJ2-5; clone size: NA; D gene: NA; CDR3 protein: CASVTTVGVGTQYF; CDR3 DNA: TGTGCCAGCGTCACAACCGTCGGGGTCGGGACCCAGTACTTC
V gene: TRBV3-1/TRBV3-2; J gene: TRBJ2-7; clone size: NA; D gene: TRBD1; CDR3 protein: CASTSRPTGGLREQYF; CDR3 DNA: TGTGCCAGCACCTCAAGACCGACAGGGGGCCTGCGGGAGCAGTACTTC
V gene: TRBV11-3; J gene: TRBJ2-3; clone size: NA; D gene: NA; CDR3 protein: CASSDVGTAHGRGDTQYF; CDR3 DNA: TGTGCCAGCAGCGACGTCGGCACGGCGCACGGAAGGGGAGATACGCAGTATTTT
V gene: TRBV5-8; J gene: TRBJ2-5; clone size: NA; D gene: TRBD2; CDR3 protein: CASTLARLAGGVGLGTQYF; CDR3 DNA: TGTGCCAGCACCCTCGCCAGACTAGCGGGAGGGGTTGGATTGGGGACCCAGTACTTC
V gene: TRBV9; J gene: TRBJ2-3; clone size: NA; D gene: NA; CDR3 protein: CASSTRIGSGADTQYF; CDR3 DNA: TGTGCCAGCAGCACCCGAATCGGGTCCGGGGCAGATACGCAGTATTTT
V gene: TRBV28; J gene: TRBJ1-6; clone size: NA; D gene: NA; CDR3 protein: CASSFGSSPLHF; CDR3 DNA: TGTGCCAGCAGTTTTGGGAGTTCACCCCTCCACTTT
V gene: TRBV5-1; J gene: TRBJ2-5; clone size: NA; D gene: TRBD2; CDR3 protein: CASSFSGRVETQYF; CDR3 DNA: TGCGCCAGCAGCTTTAGCGGGAGGGTAGAGACCCAGTACTTC
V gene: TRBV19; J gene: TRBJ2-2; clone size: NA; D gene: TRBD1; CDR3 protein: CASRQGGLGELFF; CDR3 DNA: TGTGCCAGTAGACAAGGGGGCTTGGGGGAGCTGTTTTTT
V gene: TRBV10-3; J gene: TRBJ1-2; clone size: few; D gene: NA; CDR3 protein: CAISVDGVRGYTF; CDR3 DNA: TGTGCCATTTCAGTAGACGGGGTGCGCGGCTACACCTTC
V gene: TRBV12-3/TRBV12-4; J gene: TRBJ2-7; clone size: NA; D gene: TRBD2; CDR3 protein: CASRLAGGEQYF; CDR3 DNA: TGTGCCAGCAGACTAGCGGGAGGCGAGCAGTACTTC
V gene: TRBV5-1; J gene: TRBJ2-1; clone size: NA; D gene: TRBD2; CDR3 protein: CASSPTGLETFEQFF; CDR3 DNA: TGCGCCAGCAGCCCAACGGGACTAGAGACGTTCGAGCAGTTCTTC
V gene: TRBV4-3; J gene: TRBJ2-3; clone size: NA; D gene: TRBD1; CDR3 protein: CASSQSSGQGTDTQYF; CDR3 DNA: TGCGCCAGCAGCCAATCCTCGGGACAGGGTACAGATACGCAGTATTTT
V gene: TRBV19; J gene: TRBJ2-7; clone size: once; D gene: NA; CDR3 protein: CASSRGHPYEQYF; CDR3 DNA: TGTGCCAGTAGTAGGGGCCATCCCTACGAGCAGTACTTC
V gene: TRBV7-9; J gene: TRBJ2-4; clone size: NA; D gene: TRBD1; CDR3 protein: CASSLEGTGKNIQYF; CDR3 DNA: TGTGCCAGCAGCTTAGAAGGGACAGGCAAAAACATTCAGTACTTC
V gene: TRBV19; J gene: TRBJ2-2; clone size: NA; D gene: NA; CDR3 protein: CASSRSGGPTGELFF; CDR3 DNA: TGTGCCAGTAGTCGGTCCGGGGGTCCCACCGGGGAGCTGTTTTTT
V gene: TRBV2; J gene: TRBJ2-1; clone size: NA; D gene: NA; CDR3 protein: CASSEWQGGNEQFF; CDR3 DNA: TGTGCCAGCAGTGAGTGGCAGGGGGGCAATGAGCAGTTCTTC
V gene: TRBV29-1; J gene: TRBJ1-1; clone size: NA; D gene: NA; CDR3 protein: CSVIYRTSLNTEAFF; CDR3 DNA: TGCAGCGTGATATACAGAACTTCGCTGAACACTGAAGCTTTCTTT
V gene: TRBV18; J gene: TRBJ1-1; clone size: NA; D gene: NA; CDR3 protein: CASSMEWSTEAFF; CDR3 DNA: TGTGCCAGCTCAATGGAGTGGAGCACTGAAGCTTTCTTT
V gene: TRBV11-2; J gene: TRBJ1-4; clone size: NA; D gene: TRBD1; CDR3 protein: CATSLEGAREKLFF; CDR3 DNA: TGTGCCACCTCCCTGGAGGGGGCGCGTGAAAAACTGTTTTTT
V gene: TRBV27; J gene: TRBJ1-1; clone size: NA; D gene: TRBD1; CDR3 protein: CASSDQGAGTEAFF; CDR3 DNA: TGTGCCAGCAGTGATCAGGGGGCTGGGACTGAAGCTTTCTTT
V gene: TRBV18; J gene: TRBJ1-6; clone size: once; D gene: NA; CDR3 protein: CASSPDGQINSPLHF; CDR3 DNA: TGTGCCAGCTCACCCGACGGACAGATTAATTCACCCCTCCACTTT
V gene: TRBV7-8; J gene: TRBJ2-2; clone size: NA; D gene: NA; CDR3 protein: CASSRSITGELFF; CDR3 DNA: TGTGCCAGCAGCCGTTCAATCACCGGGGAGCTGTTTTTT
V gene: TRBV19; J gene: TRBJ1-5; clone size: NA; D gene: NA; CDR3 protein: CASSRDSPAVSNQPQHF; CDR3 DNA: TGTGCCAGTAGCCGGGACTCCCCGGCAGTGAGCAATCAGCCCCAGCATTTT
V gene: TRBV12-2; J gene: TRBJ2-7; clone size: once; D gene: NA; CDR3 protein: CASRLSQGRLVVEQYF; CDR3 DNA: TGTGCAAGTCGCTTATCTCAGGGGCGGTTAGTGGTCGAGCAGTACTTC
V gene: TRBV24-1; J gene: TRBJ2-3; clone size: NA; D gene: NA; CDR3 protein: CATSDLSDSNTQYF; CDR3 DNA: TGTGCCACCAGTGATTTGTCGGACTCTAATACGCAGTATTTT
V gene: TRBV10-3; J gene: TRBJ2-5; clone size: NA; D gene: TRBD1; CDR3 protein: CAISRQGAVGETQYF; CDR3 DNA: TGTGCCATCAGCCGACAGGGGGCGGTTGGTGAGACCCAGTACTTC
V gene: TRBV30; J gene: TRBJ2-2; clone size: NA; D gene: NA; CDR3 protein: CAWSVLWYREAGTGELFF; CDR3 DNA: TGTGCCTGGAGTGTATTGTGGTACAGGGAAGCAGGCACCGGGGAGCTGTTTTTT
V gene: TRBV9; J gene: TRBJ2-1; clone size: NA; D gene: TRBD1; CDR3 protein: CASSIGQGAYNEQFF; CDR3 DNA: TGTGCCAGCAGCATCGGACAGGGGGCCTACAATGAGCAGTTCTTC
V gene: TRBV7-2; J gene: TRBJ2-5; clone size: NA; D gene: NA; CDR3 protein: CASSKGGSQETQYF; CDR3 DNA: TGTGCCAGCAGCAAGGGGGGGAGCCAAGAGACCCAGTACTTC
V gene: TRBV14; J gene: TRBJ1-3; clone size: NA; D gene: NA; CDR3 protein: CASSQMWASNTIYF; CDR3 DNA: TGTGCCAGCAGCCAAATGTGGGCTTCAAACACCATATATTTT
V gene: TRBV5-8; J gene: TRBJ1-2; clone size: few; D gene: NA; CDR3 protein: CASSFLYGYTF; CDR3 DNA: TGTGCCAGCAGCTTTCTCTATGGCTACACCTTC
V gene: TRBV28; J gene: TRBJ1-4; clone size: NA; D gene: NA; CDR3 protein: CASTEEGEKLFF; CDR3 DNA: TGTGCCAGCACCGAGGAGGGCGAAAAACTGTTTTTT
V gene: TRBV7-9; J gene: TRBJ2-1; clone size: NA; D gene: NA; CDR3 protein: CASSSRGGESGNEQFF; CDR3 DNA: TGTGCCAGCAGCTCTCGGGGCGGGGAGAGCGGCAATGAGCAGTTCTTC
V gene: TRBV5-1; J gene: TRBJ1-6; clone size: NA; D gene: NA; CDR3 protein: CASSSQFSGSPLHF; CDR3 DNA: TGCGCCAGCAGCTCTCAATTCTCAGGTTCACCCCTCCACTTT
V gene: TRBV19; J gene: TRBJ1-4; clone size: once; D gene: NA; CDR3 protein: CASSTSSVGHEKLFF; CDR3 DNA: TGTGCCAGTAGTACTAGTTCAGTGGGACACGAAAAACTGTTTTTT